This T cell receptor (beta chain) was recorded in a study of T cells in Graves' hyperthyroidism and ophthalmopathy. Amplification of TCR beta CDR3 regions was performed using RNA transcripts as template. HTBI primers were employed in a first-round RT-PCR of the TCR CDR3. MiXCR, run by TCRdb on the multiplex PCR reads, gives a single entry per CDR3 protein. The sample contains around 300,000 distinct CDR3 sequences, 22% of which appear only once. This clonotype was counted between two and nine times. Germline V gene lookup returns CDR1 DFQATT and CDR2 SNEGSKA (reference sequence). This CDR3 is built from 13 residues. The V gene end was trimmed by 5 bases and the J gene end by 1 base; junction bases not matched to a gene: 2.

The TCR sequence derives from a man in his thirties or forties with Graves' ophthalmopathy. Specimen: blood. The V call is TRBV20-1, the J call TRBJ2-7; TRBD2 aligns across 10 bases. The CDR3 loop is CSAEREGSYEQYF. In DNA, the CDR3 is TGCAGTGCTGAGCGGGAGGGTTCCTACGAGCAGTACTTC.